This T cell receptor (beta chain) was documented in a study of radiation and T cells in renal cell carcinoma. Overall study findings and caveats: In blood, top tumor clones expanded by 2 weeks, shrinking by 4.

Sequenced by immunoSEQ multiplex PCR; TCRdb stores in-frame clones only, minus some. Altogether more than 150,000 clones are present, roughly 87% being singletons, with the ten largest covering over 10%. Regarding time point: blood 2 weeks post-SBRT. Stated treatment: 15 Gy SBRT to primary tumor, nephrectomy 4 weeks later. Clear cell pathology was present in this patient's renal cell carcinoma. Trimming cost V 4 bases and J 0 bases, with 9 bases left between them. CDR1 MGHRA and CDR2 YSYEKL come from the germline V gene. The CDR3 covers 15 residues. A word on this clone: Its matching antigen is unknown.

The input for sequencing was blood, taken from a patient whose treatment included radiotherapy and nephrectomy. The origin of this receptor is a woman aged 45 to 65 with renal cell carcinoma. The chain carries TRBV4-1 and TRBJ1-4, with TRBD1 as a possible D gene (5 bases). This chain's CDR3 is CASSRRQTTNEKLFF. The CDR3 region has the DNA TGCGCCAGCAGCCGTCGACAGACAACTAATGAAAAACTGTTTTTT.